The 2 T cell receptor beta chains in this list originate from one sample, sequenced in a study of blood T cells in healthy people across ages. The authors ran a second PCR of about 6 to 11 cycles using a sample-barcoded 5' primer and a J-beta primer mix. TCRdb processed the 5' RACE reads anew with MiXCR; each CDR3 protein has one entry. The sample has more than 650,000 distinct CDR3 sequences, 22% seen once. Material: blood. All receptors come from a man between 65 and 85 years old in good health.

The chain is built from TRBV20-1 and TRBJ2-1, with a possible D match to TRBD1 (6 bases). V was cut by 1 base and J by 4 bases, with 17 bases left in between. The CDR3 loop spans 16 amino acids. CDR1 DFQATT and CDR2 SNEGSKA come from the germline V gene (reference sequence). This CDR3 is CSARVLQGPLYNEQFF. CDR3 bases: TGCAGTGCTAGAGTACTCCAGGGGCCCCTTTACAATGAGCAGTTCTTC.

The chain employs TRBV27 and TRBJ2-6; D may be TRBD2 (5 bases). The V and J ends lost 2 bases and 0 bases respectively, with 20 bases between them. Germline V gene data show CDR1 as MNHEY and CDR2 as SMNVEV (reference sequence). There are 20 residues in the CDR3. CDR3 coding DNA: TGTGCCAGCAGTTTACGCCTAGCATCCGGCGGATCCTCTGGGGCCAACGTCCTGACTTTC. Residues: CASSLRLASGGSSGANVLTF.